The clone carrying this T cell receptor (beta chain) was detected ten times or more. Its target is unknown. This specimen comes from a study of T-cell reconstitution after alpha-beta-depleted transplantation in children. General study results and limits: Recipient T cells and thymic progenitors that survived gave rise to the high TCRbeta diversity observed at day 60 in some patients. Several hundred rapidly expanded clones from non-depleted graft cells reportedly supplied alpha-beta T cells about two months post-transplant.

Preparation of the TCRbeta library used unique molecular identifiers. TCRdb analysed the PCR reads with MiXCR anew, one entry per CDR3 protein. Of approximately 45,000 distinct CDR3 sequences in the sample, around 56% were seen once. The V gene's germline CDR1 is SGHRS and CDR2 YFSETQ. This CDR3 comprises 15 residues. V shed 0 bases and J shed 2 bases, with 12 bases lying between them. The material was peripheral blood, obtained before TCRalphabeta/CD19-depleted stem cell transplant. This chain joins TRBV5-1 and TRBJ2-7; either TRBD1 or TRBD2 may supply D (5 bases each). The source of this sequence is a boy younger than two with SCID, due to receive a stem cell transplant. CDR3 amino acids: CASSLDGDVPYEQYF. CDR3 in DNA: TGCGCCAGCAGCTTGGACGGGGACGTACCCTACGAGCAGTACTTC.